This entry concerns a single T cell receptor (beta chain). Germline values: CDR1 SGHNT, CDR2 YYREEE (reference sequence). The length of the CDR3 is 14 residues. V was trimmed by 5 bases and J by 5 bases, leaving 15 bases between them. Naive CD8 cells were CD45RO-negative, positively selected for CCR7, excluding terminally differentiated effector memory CD45RA+ cells. Each PCR replicate from the sorted subsets contained 150 to 200 ng DNA, which is tens of thousands of T cell genomes. Method: immunoSEQ multiplex PCR; TCRdb's copy keeps in-frame clones and lacks some. The sample yields about 2.1 million clones, over 85% seen once. The sample is drawn from a study of shared clonotypes between healthy human individuals.

The sequencing sample was made of naive CD8+ T cells from PBMCs. The source of this sequence is a man aged 18-30 years in good health. Some clones in this sample may be carry-over from other donors' samples. The J gene is TRBJ2-3, the V gene TRBV5-4; D is unclear. The CDR3 loop reads CASSSRALGDTQYF. CDR3 in DNA: TGTGCCAGCAGTTCACGGGCCCTGGGAGATACGCAGTATTTT.